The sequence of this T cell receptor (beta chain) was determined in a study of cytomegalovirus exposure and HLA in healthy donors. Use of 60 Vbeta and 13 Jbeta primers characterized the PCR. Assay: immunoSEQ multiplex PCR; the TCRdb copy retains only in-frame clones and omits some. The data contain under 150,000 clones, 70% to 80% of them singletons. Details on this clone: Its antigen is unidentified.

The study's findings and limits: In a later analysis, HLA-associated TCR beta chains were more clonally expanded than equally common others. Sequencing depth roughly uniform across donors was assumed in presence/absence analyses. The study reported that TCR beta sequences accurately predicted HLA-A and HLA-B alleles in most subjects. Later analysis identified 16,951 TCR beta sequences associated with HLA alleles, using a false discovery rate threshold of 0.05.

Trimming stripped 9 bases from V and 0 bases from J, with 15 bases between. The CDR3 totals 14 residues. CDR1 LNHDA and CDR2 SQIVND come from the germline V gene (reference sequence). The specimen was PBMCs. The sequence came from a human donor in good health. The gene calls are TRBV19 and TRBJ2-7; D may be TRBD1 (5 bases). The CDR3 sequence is CASKWSRDSYEQYF. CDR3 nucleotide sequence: TGTGCCAGCAAGTGGTCCAGGGACTCCTACGAGCAGTACTTC.